Below are 30 T cell receptor beta chains sequenced from a single sample in a study of tumor and adjacent non-tumor tissue in lung cancer. This sample's RNA came from whole unsorted tissue. The library came from three nested PCR rounds adapted from ARM-PCR protocols. A single record per CDR3 protein comes from TCRdb applying MiXCR to the multiplex PCR reads. The sample shows 200,000 to 250,000 distinct CDR3 sequences, less than 80% of them seen only once. Sequencing used lung tumor tissue. Receptors originate from a man aged 55 to 70 with non-small cell lung cancer.

Points on this clonotype: This may be a read error, as it is one base from a much larger clone. The rearrangement joins TRBV20-1 to TRBJ1-6, with 8 nucleotides matching TRBD1. The CDR3 is 13 amino acids. The germline V gene encodes CDR1 DFQATT and CDR2 SNEGSKA (reference sequence). In nucleotides, the CDR3 is TGCGGTGCTAGGGGACAGGAGGATTCACCCCTCCACTTT. Its translation is CGARGQEDSPLHF.

A remark on this clonotype: No conserved phenylalanine or tryptophan is present at the end of the CDR3, so a read error is the likely explanation. The DNA of the CDR3 is TGTGCCTGCAGCATACCCGGGGAGCTGTTTCTT. Translating gives CACSIPGELFL. V and J are TRBV6-6 and TRBJ2-2; no definite D call. The germline CDR1 and CDR2 sequences are MNHNY and SVGAGI (reference sequence). The CDR3 is made up of 11 amino acids.

The count of this clonotype is one. V gene TRBV6-5 combines with J gene TRBJ2-7; D is perhaps TRBD1 or TRBD2 (5 bases each). The CDR3 is made up of 15 amino acids. V lost 10 bases, J lost 13 bases, and 32 bases lay in between. The germline gives CDR1 MNHEY, CDR2 SVGAGI. This CDR3 is CANGNGGVTLYDQYF. The CDR3 nucleotides are TGTGCCAACGGCAATGGGGGAGTCACTCTCTACGATCAATACTTC.

On this clonotype itself: This may be a read error: a much more frequent sequence differs by one nucleotide. This chain links TRBV6-1 with TRBJ1-5; D is possibly TRBD1 (6 bases). This CDR3 contains 15 residues. From germline, CDR1 is MNHNS and CDR2 SASEGT. V was shortened by 5 bases and J by 5 bases, with 16 bases between the two germline ends. The CDR3 DNA sequence: TGTGCCAGCAGTTCGTTGGACAGAAGCGATCAGCCCCAGCATTTT. This translates into CASSSLDRSDQPQHF.

There are a few counts of this clonotype. This chain links TRBV12-3 or TRBV12-4 with TRBJ1-2; 8 bases fit TRBD1. Unmatched junction bases numbered 5, after V lost 6 bases and J lost 2 bases. The CDR3 contains 14 residues. The CDR3 bases are TGTGCCAGCAGCACGACAGGGGTCAACTATGGCTACACCTTC. It yields the protein CASSTTGVNYGYTF.

The V and J genes are TRBV6-4 and TRBJ2-1; 8 bases fit TRBD1. The CDR3 consists of 15 residues. Germline trimming cut 5 bases from V and 8 bases from J; bases unmatched to any gene: 11. Germline lookup yields CDR1 MRHNA and CDR2 SNTAGT. This CDR3 is CASSRGRGLVDEQFF. The CDR3 DNA follows: TGTGCCAGCAGTAGGGGCAGGGGGCTGGTCGATGAGCAGTTCTTC.

This clonotype was recorded at least ten times. The CDR3 DNA reads TGTGCCACCAGTGACCGACGGATAGAGAACACTGAAGCTTTCTTT. Translated: CATSDRRIENTEAFF. This chain joins TRBV24-1 and TRBJ1-1; D not certain. Per germline, CDR1 KGHDR and CDR2 SFDVKD. CDR3 length equals 15 residues. V was pared by 4 bases and J by 1 base, with 12 bases between.

About this clonotype itself: At one end the junction does not follow the germline gene, possibly because of a read error. The chain recombines TRBV6-2 or TRBV6-3 with TRBJ2-7; D call uncertain. The CDR3 spans 16 residues. The V gene's germline CDR1 is MNHEY and CDR2 SVGEGT. CDR3 sequence reads: CVSSSDLLITNYEQYF. DNA of the CDR3: TGTGTCAGCAGTTCCGACCTACTCATAACTAACTACGAGCAGTACTTC.

Details on this clonotype: The junction does not match germline at one end; this may be a read error. The V call is TRBV12-3 or TRBV12-4, the J call TRBJ2-1; a possible D gene is TRBD2 (6 bases). The CDR3 extends over 16 amino acids. The CDR3 region has the DNA TGTGCCAACAGTCCAGCCAGACTAGGGGACCACAATGAACAGTTCTTC. Translation gives CANSPARLGDHNEQFF.

Of note for this clonotype: This CDR3 fails to terminate in the conserved phenylalanine or tryptophan, so it likely reflects a read error. The rearrangement joins TRBV20-1 to TRBJ2-7, with TRBD1 as a possible D gene (6 bases). The CDR3 is 14 amino acids. The germline CDR1 and CDR2 sequences are DFQATT and SNEGSKA (reference sequence). The CDR3 region is CNASPGHGTYEQYL. CDR3 in DNA: TGCAATGCTAGCCCAGGACATGGGACATACGAGCAGTACCTC.

Notes on this clonotype: This could be a read error, since a much larger clone is one nucleotide away. V is TRBV20-1 and J is TRBJ1-1; D is possibly TRBD1 (5 bases). V was shortened by 7 bases and J by 0 bases, with 12 bases between the two germline ends. Germline CDR1 DFQATT, CDR2 SNEGSKA (reference sequence). This CDR3 region has 13 residues. The CDR3: CSVGTGMNTEAFF. CDR3 coding DNA: TGCAGTGTTGGGACGGGGATGAACACTGAAGCTTTCTTT.

The chain has TRBV10-2 and TRBJ2-3; TRBD2 is a possible D gene (5 bases). The CDR3 consists of 15 residues. Germline CDR1 reads WSHSY; CDR2 reads SAAADI. Trimming took off 7 bases at V and 6 bases at J, with 20 bases between the two ends. In DNA, the CDR3 is TGCGCCAGCATAACTGGGAGCGGTCTGTACGATACGCAGTATTTT. Amino acid sequence: CASITGSGLYDTQYF.

On this clonotype: A much larger clone lies a single base off, so this may be a read error. CDR3 sequence reads: CASSQVTGGNPTYEQYF. The CDR3 nucleotides are TGTGCCAGCAGCCAAGTGACTGGCGGCAACCCGACCTACGAGCAGTACTTC. This rearrangement joins TRBV4-2 to TRBJ2-7; D gene uncertain. Germline loops: CDR1 LGHNA, CDR2 YNFKEQ. This CDR3 is 17 amino acids long. Trimming removed 1 base at V and 2 bases at J, with 18 bases between.

A word on this clonotype: One end of the junction is discordant with germline, which a read error may explain. J is TRBJ2-5 and V is TRBV11-3, with D unclear. This CDR3 is 13 amino acids long. Germline assignment: CDR1 SGHNT and CDR2 YENEEA. This chain's CDR3 is CTSSLEDQETQYF. In DNA, the CDR3 is TGTACCAGCAGCTTAGAGGACCAAGAGACCCAGTACTTC.

This clonotype was found a few times. V usage is TRBV7-9 and J usage is TRBJ2-3, with D hard to call. This CDR3 comprises 12 residues. Germline V gene lookup returns CDR1 SEHNR and CDR2 FQNEAQ (reference sequence). The V and J ends lost 3 bases and 6 bases respectively, with 7 bases between them. The CDR3 loop reads CASSFICDTQYF. The CDR3, as DNA: TGTGCCAGCAGCTTTATATGTGATACGCAGTATTTT.

As for this clonotype: An end of the junction differs from the germline gene, which may be a read error. The chain joins TRBV11-1 to TRBJ1-1; D unclear. CDR1 and CDR2 from the germline V gene are SGHAT and FQDESV (reference sequence). This CDR3 region has 14 residues. Here the CDR3 reads CASSLDRLSTEALF. The CDR3 DNA reads as TGCGCCAGCAGCTTGGACCGTCTGAGCACTGAAGCTTTATTT.

This clonotype showed up just once. This rearrangement joins TRBV6-5 to TRBJ2-4; 7 bases agree with TRBD1. The V and J ends lost 5 bases and 10 bases, in that order; junction bases with no gene match: 11. Germline CDR1 MNHEY, CDR2 SVGAGI. There are 14 residues in the CDR3. The CDR3 reads CASSSDREWNIQYF. In DNA, the CDR3 is TGTGCCAGCAGTAGTGACAGGGAATGGAATATTCAGTACTTC.

On this clonotype itself: One end of the junction fails to match germline, which may point to a read error. The CDR3 coding sequence is TGCAATGCTGATTCAGCGGGGGGGCCGTGGAATGAGCACTTCTTC. This gives the protein CNADSAGGPWNEHFF. The chain employs TRBV20-1 and TRBJ2-1; 10 nucleotides line up with TRBD2. This CDR3 has 15 amino acids. Germline V gene sequence: CDR1 DFQATT, CDR2 SNEGSKA (reference sequence).

As regards this clonotype: One end of the junction is discordant with germline, which a read error may explain. The V call is TRBV20-1, the J call TRBJ1-5; 7 bases are a match to TRBD1. The V gene's germline CDR1 is DFQATT and CDR2 SNEGSKA (reference sequence). The CDR3 is made up of 14 amino acids. The CDR3 loop is CSGVRDSNNQHQHF. CDR3 coding DNA: TGCAGTGGGGTCCGGGACAGTAACAATCAGCACCAGCACTTT.

To note about this clonotype: One end of the junction does not line up with germline, which may come from a read error. This sequence joins TRBV20-1 and TRBJ2-1; 8 bases line up with TRBD2. The CDR3 is 15 amino acids. The germline CDR1 and CDR2 sequences are DFQATT and SNEGSKA (reference sequence). For the CDR3, the DNA is TGCAGTGCTCTGGGACTAGTGAGCTCCTACAATGAGCAGTCCTTC. It specifies CSALGLVSSYNEQSF.

This clonotype has only a few counts. The chain is built from TRBV5-1 and TRBJ1-2; D is possibly TRBD1 (6 bases). CDR3 size: 16 residues. CDR1 SGHRS and CDR2 YFSETQ come from the germline V gene. V dropped 0 bases and J dropped 1 base, with 13 bases sitting between them. This CDR3 is CASSLVGAGINYGYTF. The CDR3 nucleotides are TGCGCCAGCAGCTTGGTGGGGGCAGGGATTAACTATGGCTACACCTTC.

With regard to this clonotype: This clone may be a read error of a much larger clone one base away. V usage is TRBV11-3 and J usage is TRBJ2-1; D is perhaps TRBD1 or TRBD2 (5 bases each). V was trimmed by 0 bases and J by 11 bases, leaving 23 bases between them. Germline assignment: CDR1 SGHNT and CDR2 YENEEA. This CDR3 is built from 17 residues. CDR3: CASSLEGTRIGFGKQFF. CDR3 DNA sequence: TGTGCCAGCAGCTTAGAAGGGACCCGTATCGGGTTCGGTAAGCAGTTCTTC.

This clonotype was detected only once. No conserved phenylalanine or tryptophan is present at the end of the CDR3, so a read error is the likely explanation. The DNA is omitted, as the CDR3 cannot be located on it reliably, and the CDR3 follows TCRdb's listing. The V gene is TRBV11-2, the J gene TRBJ1-2; TRBD1, the table's D call, lacks a check against the DNA. The CDR3 has 13 residues if both end residues are counted. CDR1 is SGHAT and CDR2 is FQNNGV in the germline V gene. The CDR3 sequence: CASSPPGGYGYIS.

Comment on this clonotype: A read error is possible here, since a much larger clone lies one base away. The chain employs TRBV29-1 and TRBJ2-5; tentatively, D is TRBD2 (6 bases). The CDR3 length is 14 residues. Germline CDR1 is SQVTM and CDR2 is ANQGSEA. The V and J ends lost 0 bases and 4 bases respectively, with 12 bases between them. CDR3 nucleotides: TGCAGCGTTGAAGATTGGGGGGACTCAGAGACCCAGTACTTC. Translating it yields CSVEDWGDSETQYF.

The chain has TRBV6-1 and TRBJ1-5; TRBD1 is a possible D gene (5 bases). The germline V gene has CDR1 MNHNS and CDR2 SASEGT. The V and J ends lost 7 bases and 10 bases respectively, with 20 bases between them. The CDR3 is 14 amino acids. The CDR3 region is CASIDRGAGQPQHF. The CDR3 DNA reads TGTGCCAGCATTGATAGGGGAGCGGGCCAACCCCAGCATTTT.

This clonotype showed up just once. It may be a read error: a sequence one base away is much more abundant. The chain recombines TRBV27 with TRBJ2-3; D may be TRBD1 or TRBD2 (5 bases each). The ends were cut back, 10 bases at V and 5 bases at J, with 25 bases in the middle. The CDR3 covers 16 residues. Germline V gene sequence: CDR1 MNHEY, CDR2 SMNVEV (reference sequence). CDR3 bases: TGTGCCAACAGCCCCTCCGGGGCCCCGGTGGGAGATACGCAGTATTTT. It is translated as CANSPSGAPVGDTQYF.

Details on this clonotype: The CDR3 does not close with the conserved phenylalanine or tryptophan, likely indicating a read error. V is TRBV7-6 and J is TRBJ1-4; 7 bases align to TRBD1. The CDR3 contains 16 residues. J was trimmed by 3 bases and V by 4 bases; bases with no gene match: 8. The germline V gene encodes CDR1 SGHVS and CDR2 FNYEAQ. CDR3 sequence: CASSSQPGQPNEKLFY. For the CDR3, the DNA is TGTGCCAGCAGCTCTCAACCGGGACAGCCTAATGAAAAACTGTTTTAT.

To note about this clonotype: The junction and the germline gene differ at one end; a read error may be behind it. The V call is TRBV11-2, the J call TRBJ1-5; the D is unclear. Per the germline V gene, CDR1 is SGHAT and CDR2 is FQNNGV. This CDR3 is built from 15 residues. The CDR3 DNA follows: TGTGCCAGCAGCTTAGAAAGGAACAGCAATCGGCCCCAGCATTTT. Amino acid sequence: CASSLERNSNRPQHF.

The sample holds many counts of this clonotype. The V gene is TRBV10-2, the J gene TRBJ2-7, with 7 positions matching TRBD1. The CDR3 loop spans 14 amino acids. V lost 2 bases and J lost 0; bases outside the gene matches: 1. Germline values: CDR1 WSHSY, CDR2 SAAADI. The CDR3 is CASSETGVSYEQYF. The DNA for the CDR3 is TGCGCCAGCAGTGAGACAGGGGTCTCCTACGAGCAGTACTTC.

The CDR3 sequence: CASRSPGTPNYGYTF. CDR3 sequence (DNA): TGTGCCAGCAGGTCTCCCGGGACACCTAACTATGGCTACACCTTC. The chain joins TRBV28 to TRBJ1-2; D perhaps matches TRBD1 (6 bases). The CDR3 totals 15 residues. Germline CDR1 and CDR2: MDHEN and SYDVKM. Trimming left V 6 bases short and J 0 bases short, with 14 bases between.